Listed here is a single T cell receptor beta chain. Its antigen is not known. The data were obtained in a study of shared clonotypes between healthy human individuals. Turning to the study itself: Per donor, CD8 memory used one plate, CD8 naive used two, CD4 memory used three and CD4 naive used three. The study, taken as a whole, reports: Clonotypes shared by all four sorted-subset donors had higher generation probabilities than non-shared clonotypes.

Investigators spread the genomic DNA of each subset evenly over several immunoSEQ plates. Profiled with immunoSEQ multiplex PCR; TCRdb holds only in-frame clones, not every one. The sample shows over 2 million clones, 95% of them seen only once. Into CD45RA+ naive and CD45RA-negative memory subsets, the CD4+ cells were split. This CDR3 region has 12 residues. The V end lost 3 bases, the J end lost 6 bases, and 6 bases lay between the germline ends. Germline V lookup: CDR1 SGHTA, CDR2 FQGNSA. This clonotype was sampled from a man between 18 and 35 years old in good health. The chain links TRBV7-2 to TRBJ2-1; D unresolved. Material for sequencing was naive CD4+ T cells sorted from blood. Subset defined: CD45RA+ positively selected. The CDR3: CASSFDRNEQFF. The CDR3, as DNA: TGTGCCAGCAGCTTCGACCGCAATGAGCAGTTCTTC.